This T cell receptor (beta chain) stems from a study of vaccination and CD4 T cells after COVID-19. Whole-study context: Post-diagnosis, post-COVID samples were collected after a median 101 days, ranging 35 to 161. Study-wide results and limits: Convalescent patients' clones that were vaccine-specific were spike mono-reactive in 304 of 307 cases.

Treatment of the sample: approximately 11-day PBMC culture with coronavirus spike peptide pools or control peptides (ViraFEST assay). The ViraFEST method relied on peptide pools to expand antigen-specific T cells, followed by TCR sequencing. Turning to this clonotype: Its matching antigen is unknown.

This CDR3 comprises 18 residues. CDR1 is MNHEY and CDR2 is SVGEGT in the germline V gene. With 4 bases clipped from V and 5 bases from J, the junction kept 14 bases outside the gene matches. With the Oncomine TCR Beta short-read assay, DNA from cultured CD4+ T cells was sequenced. The authors extracted genomic DNA from cultured CD4+ T cells. Via MiXCR, TCRdb re-called the PCR reads, giving one row per CDR3 protein. The data contain 20,000 to 25,000 distinct CDR3 sequences, around 45% of them singletons. The receptor's source is a human donor who had recovered from COVID-19. This rearrangement joins TRBV6-2 or TRBV6-3 to TRBJ2-3; TRBD2 agrees at 11 bases. Sequences were obtained from CD4+ T cells from blood, cultured in vitro. In DNA, the CDR3 is TGTGCCAGCAGTTCGATTTATAGCGGGGGGGTCCGGGGAGATACGCAGTATTTT. Encoded protein: CASSSIYSGGVRGDTQYF.